A selection of T cell receptor beta chains follows, all from one sample in a study of shared clonotypes between healthy human individuals. TCRdb's table, derived via immunoSEQ multiplex PCR, lists solely in-frame clones and lacks some. The sample has over a million clones; roughly 70% are singletons. The material sequenced was memory CD4+ T cells sorted from blood. The receptors originated from a man aged 18 to 35 in good health. The conserved cysteine and the conserved F or W are not part of the CDR3 here.

v_gene,CDR3aa
TRBV15,ATSRDTGGPYTQY
TRBV27,ASSTGQGSRETQY
TRBV25-1,ASSEMGGSYNEQF
TRBV30,AWSEDRGQPQH
TRBV6-5,ASSYAGTGREQY
TRBV5-4,ASSLVGGGYEQY
TRBV19,ASSIGGSSVSYNSPLH
TRBV6-1,ATTAGVYNEQF
TRBV27,ASTIRGQGSLLAKNIQY
TRBV19,ASSILAGGPYEQF
TRBV7-2,ASSFSRSSGASSYNEQF
TRBV27,ASSSTGLRTDTQY
TRBV7-2,ASSSGLAGETQY
TRBV15,ATKRGAGGSKGHYEQY
TRBV6-6,ASSPSEGELRGYT
TRBV6-5,ASSRGGYEQY
TRBV6-1,ASSTDSTDTQY
TRBV5-1,ASSSGQGGRDTQY
TRBV2,ASSEFPGLAGGQWEQF
TRBV7-7,ASSSGQGAAYEQY
TRBV9,ASSVDPAAGTDTQY
TRBV18,ASSPTGNGGQPQH
TRBV6-4,ASSVLGTGELF
TRBV18,ASSPIRDRTTGNTIY
TRBV28,ASSFRQGANEQY
TRBV2,ASSDLGGFQETQY
TRBV9,ASSGGLAASYEQY
TRBV18,ASSPLERGTEAF
TRBV10-3,ATVDSGAADTQY
TRBV19,ASSHPPSGIYEQY
TRBV19,ASSAPGFVGTGELF
TRBV23-1,ASSQSRNSPLH
TRBV5-1,ASSDNSPLH
TRBV7-9,ASSHNEQF
TRBV5-3,ARREDSINYGYT
TRBV11-2,ASSINTGDQETQY
TRBV30,AWSQGSSPLH
TRBV7-9,ASSQDNQPQH
TRBV9,ASSEGEGTGRHYGYT
TRBV2,ASSGGLAREQF
TRBV7-2,ASSLVGTGNTEAF
TRBV4-3,ASSQNWGETQY
TRBV27,ASKPTGRTEAF
TRBV11-2,ASSLFQTSREQF
TRBV18,ASSPGSSYEQY
TRBV5-1,ASSSRTSGSSETQY
TRBV5-1,ASGRDSASSYNSPLH
TRBV9,ASSVLEHSEQF
TRBV7-2,ASGEPSYEQY
TRBV7-2,ASSLSRAGNTGELF
TRBV11-2,ASSRDRVTEKLF
TRBV5-4,ASSDGQVANTGELF
TRBV14,ASSHWTGGTANEKLF
TRBV6-5,ASSPDQGVRKQY
TRBV9,ASSVDGGGTEAF
TRBV9,ASSPRQGTTDTQY
TRBV9,ASSVRESALNPGELF
TRBV7-8,ASSLAEAGGHEQY
TRBV6-1,ASSPSFQGGGY